The clone carrying this T cell receptor (beta chain) was counted between two and nine times. These data originate in a study of T cells in Graves' hyperthyroidism and ophthalmopathy. The investigators amplified TCR beta CDR3 regions from RNA transcripts. TCR CDR3 regions were first amplified by RT-PCR with HTBI primers. TCRdb used MiXCR to reprocess the multiplex PCR reads, holding one entry per CDR3 protein. In the table there are about 290,000 distinct CDR3 sequences, around 15% of which are singletons. V was clipped by 11 bases and J by 6 bases, with 20 bases between them. Germline V gene lookup returns CDR1 MNHNS and CDR2 SASEGT. The CDR3 has 15 residues.

This sequence was found in a woman in her 40s with Graves' hyperthyroidism. Sample: blood. This chain connects TRBV6-1 to TRBJ1-6; perhaps TRBD1 as D (6 bases). As DNA, the CDR3 is TGTGCCGCCTGGGACAAGACGTTTAGTAATTCACCCCTCCACTTT. Its protein product is CAAWDKTFSNSPLHF.